The text below deals with one T cell receptor beta chain. These data belong to a study of blood T cell repertoires in COVID-19. Study-wide context: COVID-19 samples from acute and convalescent phases originated in the United States, Italy and Spain.

The V gene's germline CDR1 is SNHLY and CDR2 FYNNEI. The CDR3 runs to 15 residues. The ends lost 7 bases at V and 5 bases at J; junction bases unmatched: 7. In the original workflow: Nucleated cell counts were estimated from reference gene primer amplification. Profiling relied on immunoSEQ multiplex PCR, and the TCRdb table lists in-frame clones only, not all of them. V and J calls and clone size follow that table, whereas D and trimming were derived from the DNA. The data contain roughly 180,000 clones, 70% to 90% of them singletons. The sequence derives from a man between 18 and 35 years old with acute or convalescent COVID-19. The chain recombines TRBV2 with TRBJ2-2, with 10 bases identical to TRBD1. Sequenced input: peripheral blood. The CDR3 loop reads CASTPTGGATGELFF. In nucleotides, the CDR3 is TGTGCCAGCACCCCGACAGGGGGCGCAACCGGGGAGCTGTTTTTT. Full variable domain (remainder filled in from reference TRBV2 and TRBJ2-2): EPEVTQTPSHQVTQMGQEVILRCVPISNHLYFYWYRQILGQKVEFLVSFYNNEISEKSEIFDDQFSVERPDGSNFTLKIRSTKLEDSAMYFCASTPTGGATGELFFGEGSRLTVL.